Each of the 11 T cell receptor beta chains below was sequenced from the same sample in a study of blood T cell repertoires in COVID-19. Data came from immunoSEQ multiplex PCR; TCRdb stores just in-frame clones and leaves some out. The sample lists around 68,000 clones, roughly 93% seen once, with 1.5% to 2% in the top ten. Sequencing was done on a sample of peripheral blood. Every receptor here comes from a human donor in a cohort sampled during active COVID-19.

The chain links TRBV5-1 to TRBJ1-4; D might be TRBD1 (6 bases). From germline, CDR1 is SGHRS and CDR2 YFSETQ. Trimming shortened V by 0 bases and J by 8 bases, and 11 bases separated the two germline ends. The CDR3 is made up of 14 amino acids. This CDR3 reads CASSLGGGEEKLFF. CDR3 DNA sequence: TGCGCCAGCAGCTTGGGTGGGGGCGAGGAAAAACTGTTTTTT.

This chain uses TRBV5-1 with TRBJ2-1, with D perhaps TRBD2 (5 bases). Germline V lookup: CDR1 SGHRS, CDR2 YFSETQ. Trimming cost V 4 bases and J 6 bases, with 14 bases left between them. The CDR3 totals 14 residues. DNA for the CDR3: TGCGCCAGCAGCGACGGAGGTTTGGGCAATGAGCAGTTCTTC. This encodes CASSDGGLGNEQFF.

The DNA of the CDR3 is TGTGCCAGCAGTAGGACAGTAGCCATGAACACTGAAGCTTTCTTT. This translates into CASSRTVAMNTEAFF. The V gene is TRBV27, the J gene TRBJ1-1, with TRBD1 as a possible D gene (6 bases). The V end lost 5 bases, the J end lost 0 bases, and 13 bases lay between the germline ends. CDR3 length equals 15 residues. CDR1 MNHEY and CDR2 SMNVEV come from the germline V gene (reference sequence).

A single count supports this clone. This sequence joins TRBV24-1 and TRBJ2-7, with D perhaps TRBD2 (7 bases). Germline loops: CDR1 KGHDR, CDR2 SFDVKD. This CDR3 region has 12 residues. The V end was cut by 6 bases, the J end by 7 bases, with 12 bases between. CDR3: CATSNREGEQYF. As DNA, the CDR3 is TGTGCCACCAGTAACAGGGAGGGGGAGCAGTACTTC.

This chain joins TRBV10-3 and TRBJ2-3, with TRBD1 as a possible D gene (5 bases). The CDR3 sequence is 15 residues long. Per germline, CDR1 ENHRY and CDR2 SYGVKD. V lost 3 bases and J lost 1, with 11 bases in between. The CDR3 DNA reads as TGTGCCATCAGTGACCAGGGCGCGGGCACAGATACGCAGTATTTT. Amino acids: CAISDQGAGTDTQYF.

CDR3 sequence reads: CASSEGALGEQYF. The DNA for the CDR3 is TGTGCCAGCAGTGAGGGGGCGCTGGGCGAGCAGTACTTC. The rearrangement joins TRBV6-2 or TRBV6-3 to TRBJ2-7, with 7 bases lining up with TRBD1. Germline V CDR1 and CDR2: MNHEY, SVGEGT. CDR3 length: 13 amino acids. The V segment lost 5 bases and the J segment 6 bases; nucleotides outside the gene matches: 7.

The CDR3 spells CASSLDGLTEAFF. As DNA, the CDR3 is TGTGCCAGCAGCTTAGATGGACTCACTGAAGCTTTCTTT. This chain links TRBV11-2 with TRBJ1-1; D is undetermined. Deletions cut 0 bases from V and 4 bases from J, with 6 bases between. The CDR3 consists of 13 residues. The V gene's germline CDR1 is SGHAT and CDR2 FQNNGV.

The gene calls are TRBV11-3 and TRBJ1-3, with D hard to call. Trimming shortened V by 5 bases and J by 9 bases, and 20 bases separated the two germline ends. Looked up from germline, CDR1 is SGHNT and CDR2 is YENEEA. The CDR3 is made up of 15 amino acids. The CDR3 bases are TGTGCCAGCAGCGTCAGCAGACCGATTCGGAGCACCATATATTTT. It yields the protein CASSVSRPIRSTIYF.

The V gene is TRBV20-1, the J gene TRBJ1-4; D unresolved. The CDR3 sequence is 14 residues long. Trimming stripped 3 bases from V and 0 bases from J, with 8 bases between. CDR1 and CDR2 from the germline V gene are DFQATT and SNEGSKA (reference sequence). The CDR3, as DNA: TGCAGTGCTAGTAACACAGCAACTAATGAAAAACTGTTTTTT. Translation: CSASNTATNEKLFF.

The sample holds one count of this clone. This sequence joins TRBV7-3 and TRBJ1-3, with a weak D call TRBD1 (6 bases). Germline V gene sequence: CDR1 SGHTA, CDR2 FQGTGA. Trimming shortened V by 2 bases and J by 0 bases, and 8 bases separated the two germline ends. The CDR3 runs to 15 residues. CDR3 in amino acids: CASSLEGGSGNTIYF. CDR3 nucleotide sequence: TGTGCCAGCAGCTTAGAAGGGGGCTCTGGAAACACCATATATTTT.

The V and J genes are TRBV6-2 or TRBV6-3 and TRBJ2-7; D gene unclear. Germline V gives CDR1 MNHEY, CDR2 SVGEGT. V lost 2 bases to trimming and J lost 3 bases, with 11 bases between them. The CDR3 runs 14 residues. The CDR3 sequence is CASSYVLPDYEQYF. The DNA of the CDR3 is TGTGCCAGCAGTTACGTTTTACCAGACTACGAGCAGTACTTC.